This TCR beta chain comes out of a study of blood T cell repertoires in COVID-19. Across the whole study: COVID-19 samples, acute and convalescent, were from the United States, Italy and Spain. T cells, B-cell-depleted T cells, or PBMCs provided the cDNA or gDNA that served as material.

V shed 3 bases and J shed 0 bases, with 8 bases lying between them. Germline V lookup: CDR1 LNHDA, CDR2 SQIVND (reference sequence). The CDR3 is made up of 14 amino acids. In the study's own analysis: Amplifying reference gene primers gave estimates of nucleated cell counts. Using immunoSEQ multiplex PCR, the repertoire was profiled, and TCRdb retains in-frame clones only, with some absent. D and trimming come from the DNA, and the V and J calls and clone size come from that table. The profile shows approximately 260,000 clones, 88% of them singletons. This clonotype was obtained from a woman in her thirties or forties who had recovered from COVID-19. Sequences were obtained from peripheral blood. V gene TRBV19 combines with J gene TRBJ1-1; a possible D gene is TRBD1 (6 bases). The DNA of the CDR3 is TGTGCCAGTAGTATTGAGGGGGTGAACACTGAAGCTTTCTTT. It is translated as CASSIEGVNTEAFF.